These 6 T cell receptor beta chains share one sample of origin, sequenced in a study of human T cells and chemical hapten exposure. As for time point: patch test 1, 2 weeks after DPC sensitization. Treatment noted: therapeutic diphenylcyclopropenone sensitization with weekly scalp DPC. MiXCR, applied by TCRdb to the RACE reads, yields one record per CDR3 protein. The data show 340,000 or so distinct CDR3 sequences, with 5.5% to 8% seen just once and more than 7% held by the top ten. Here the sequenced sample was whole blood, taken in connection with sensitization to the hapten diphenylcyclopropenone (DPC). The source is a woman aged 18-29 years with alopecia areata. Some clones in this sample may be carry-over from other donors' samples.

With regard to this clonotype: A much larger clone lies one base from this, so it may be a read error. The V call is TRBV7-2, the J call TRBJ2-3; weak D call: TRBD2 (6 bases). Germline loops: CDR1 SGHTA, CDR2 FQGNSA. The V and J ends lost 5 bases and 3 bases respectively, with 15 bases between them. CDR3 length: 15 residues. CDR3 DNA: TGTGCCAGCAGCGATCTAGCGTGGGCAACAGATACGCAGTATTTT. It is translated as CASSDLAWATDTQYF.

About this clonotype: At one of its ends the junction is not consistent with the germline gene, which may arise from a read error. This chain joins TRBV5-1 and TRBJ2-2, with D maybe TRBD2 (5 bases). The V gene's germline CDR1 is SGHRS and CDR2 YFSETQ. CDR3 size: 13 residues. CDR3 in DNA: TGCGCCAGCAGCTTGGGCAACACCGGGGTGCTGTTTTTT. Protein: CASSLGNTGVLFF.

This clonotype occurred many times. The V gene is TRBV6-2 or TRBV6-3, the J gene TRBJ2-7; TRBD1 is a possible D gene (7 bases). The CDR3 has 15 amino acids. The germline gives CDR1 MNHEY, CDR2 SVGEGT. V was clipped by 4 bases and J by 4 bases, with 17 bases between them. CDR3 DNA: TGTGCCAGCAGTTCCCCCAGGGGGGCGACTTACGAGCAGTACTTC. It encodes CASSSPRGATYEQYF.

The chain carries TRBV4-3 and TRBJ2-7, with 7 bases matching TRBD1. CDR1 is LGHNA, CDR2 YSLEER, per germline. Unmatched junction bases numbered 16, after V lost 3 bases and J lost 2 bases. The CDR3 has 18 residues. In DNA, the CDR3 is TGCGCCAGCAGCCAGGATCGACCGACCGGGACAGCTGCCTACGAGCAGTACTTC. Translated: CASSQDRPTGTAAYEQYF.

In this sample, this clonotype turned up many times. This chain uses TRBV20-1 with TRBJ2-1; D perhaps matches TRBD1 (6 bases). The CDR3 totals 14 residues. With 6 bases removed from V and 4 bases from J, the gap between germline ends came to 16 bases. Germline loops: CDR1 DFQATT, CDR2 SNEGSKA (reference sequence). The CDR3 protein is CSATPGTSYNEQFF. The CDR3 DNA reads TGCAGTGCCACTCCTGGGACATCTTACAATGAGCAGTTCTTC.

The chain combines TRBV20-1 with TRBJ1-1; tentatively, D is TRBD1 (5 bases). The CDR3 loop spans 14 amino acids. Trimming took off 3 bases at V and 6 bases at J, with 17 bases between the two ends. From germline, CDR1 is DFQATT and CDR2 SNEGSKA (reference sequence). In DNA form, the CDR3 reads TGCAGTGCTAGGTCGCCGGGGCCGAGGCCTGAAGCTTTCTTT. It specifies CSARSPGPRPEAFF.